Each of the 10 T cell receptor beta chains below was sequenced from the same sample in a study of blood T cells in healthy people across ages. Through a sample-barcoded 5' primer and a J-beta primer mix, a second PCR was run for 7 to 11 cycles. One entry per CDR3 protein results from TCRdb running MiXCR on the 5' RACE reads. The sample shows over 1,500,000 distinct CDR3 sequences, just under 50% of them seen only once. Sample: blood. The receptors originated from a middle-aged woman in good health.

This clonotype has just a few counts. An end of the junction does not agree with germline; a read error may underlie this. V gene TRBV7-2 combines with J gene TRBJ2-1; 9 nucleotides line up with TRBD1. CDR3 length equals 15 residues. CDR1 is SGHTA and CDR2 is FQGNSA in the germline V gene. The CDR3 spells CAGSPRDRAFNEQFF. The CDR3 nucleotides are TGTGCCGGCAGTCCCCGGGACAGGGCCTTCAATGAGCAGTTCTTC.

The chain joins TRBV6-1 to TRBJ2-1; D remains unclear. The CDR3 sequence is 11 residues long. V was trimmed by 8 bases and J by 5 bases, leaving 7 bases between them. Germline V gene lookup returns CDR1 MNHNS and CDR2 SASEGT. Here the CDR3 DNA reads TGTGCCAGCTTCTGGGACAATGAGCAGTTCTTC. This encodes CASFWDNEQFF.

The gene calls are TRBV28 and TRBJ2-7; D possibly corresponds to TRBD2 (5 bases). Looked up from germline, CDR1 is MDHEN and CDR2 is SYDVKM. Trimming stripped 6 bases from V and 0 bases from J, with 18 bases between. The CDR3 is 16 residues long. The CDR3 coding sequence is TGTGCCAGCAGCCCCCGGGGTGGGTACAGCTCCTACGAGCAGTACTTC. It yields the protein CASSPRGGYSSYEQYF.

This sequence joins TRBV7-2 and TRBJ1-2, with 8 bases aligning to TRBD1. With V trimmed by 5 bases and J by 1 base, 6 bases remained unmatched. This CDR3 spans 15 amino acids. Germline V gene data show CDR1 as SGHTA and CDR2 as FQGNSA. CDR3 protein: CASSLQGAFNYGYTF. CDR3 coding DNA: TGTGCCAGCAGCCTTCAGGGGGCCTTTAACTATGGCTACACCTTC.

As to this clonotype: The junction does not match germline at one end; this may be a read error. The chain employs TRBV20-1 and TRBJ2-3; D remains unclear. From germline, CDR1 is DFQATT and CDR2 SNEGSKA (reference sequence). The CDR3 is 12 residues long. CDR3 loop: CSASESRDTQYF. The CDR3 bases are TGCAGTGCCTCCGAGAGCAGAGATACGCAGTATTTT.

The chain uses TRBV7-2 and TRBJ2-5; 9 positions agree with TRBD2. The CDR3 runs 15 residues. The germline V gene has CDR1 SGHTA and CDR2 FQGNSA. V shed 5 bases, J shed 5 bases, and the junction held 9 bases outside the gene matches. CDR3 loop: CASSMASGDSETQYF. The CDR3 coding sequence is TGTGCCAGCAGCATGGCTAGCGGGGATTCCGAGACCCAGTACTTC.

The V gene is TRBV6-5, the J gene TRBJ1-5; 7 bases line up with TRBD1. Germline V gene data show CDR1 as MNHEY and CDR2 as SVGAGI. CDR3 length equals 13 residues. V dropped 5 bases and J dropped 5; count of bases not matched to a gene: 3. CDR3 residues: CASSDRADQPQHF. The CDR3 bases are TGTGCCAGCAGTGACAGGGCCGATCAGCCCCAGCATTTT.

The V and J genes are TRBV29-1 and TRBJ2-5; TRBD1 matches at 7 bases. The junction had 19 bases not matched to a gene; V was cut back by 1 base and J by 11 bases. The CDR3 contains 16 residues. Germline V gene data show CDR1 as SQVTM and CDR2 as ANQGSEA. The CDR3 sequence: CSVEGFKGAIYNEQYF. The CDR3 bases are TGCAGCGTTGAAGGCTTTAAGGGGGCGATCTACAATGAGCAGTACTTC.

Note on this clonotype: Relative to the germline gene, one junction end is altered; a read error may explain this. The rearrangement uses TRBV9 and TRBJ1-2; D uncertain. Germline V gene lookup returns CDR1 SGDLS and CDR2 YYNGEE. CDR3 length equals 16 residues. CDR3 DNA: TGTGCCAGCAACGTAGGACTGGGCCGGGATAACTATGGCTACACCTTC. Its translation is CASNVGLGRDNYGYTF.

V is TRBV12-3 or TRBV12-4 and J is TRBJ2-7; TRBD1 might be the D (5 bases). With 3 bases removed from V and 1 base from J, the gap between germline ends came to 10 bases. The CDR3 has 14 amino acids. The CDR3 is CASSLKGFSYEQYF. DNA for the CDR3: TGTGCCAGCAGTTTGAAGGGGTTTTCCTACGAGCAGTACTTC.